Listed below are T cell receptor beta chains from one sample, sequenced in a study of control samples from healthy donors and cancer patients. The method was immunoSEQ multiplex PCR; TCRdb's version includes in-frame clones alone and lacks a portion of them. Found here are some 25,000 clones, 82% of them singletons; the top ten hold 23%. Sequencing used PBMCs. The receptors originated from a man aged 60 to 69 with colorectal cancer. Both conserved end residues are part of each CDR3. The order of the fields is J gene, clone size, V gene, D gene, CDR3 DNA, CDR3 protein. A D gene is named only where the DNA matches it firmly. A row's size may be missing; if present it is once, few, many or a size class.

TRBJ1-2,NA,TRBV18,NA,TGTGCCAGCTCACCGGATCAGGGGTTACTCTATGGCTACACCTTC,CASSPDQGLLYGYTF
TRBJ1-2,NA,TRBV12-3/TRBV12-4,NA,TGTGCCAGCAGCCCGGACAGCTTCTATGGCTACACCTTC,CASSPDSFYGYTF
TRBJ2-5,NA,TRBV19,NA,TGTGCCAGTCGCCGGTCGATGGTTCAAGAGACCCAGTACTTC,CASRRSMVQETQYF
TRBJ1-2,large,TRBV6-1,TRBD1,TGTGCCAGCAGTGATAGGACAGGGACGGTCTATGGCTACACCTTC,CASSDRTGTVYGYTF
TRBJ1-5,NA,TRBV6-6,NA,TGTGCCAGCAGTTACCAATTGGGGCAGCCCCAGCATTTT,CASSYQLGQPQHF
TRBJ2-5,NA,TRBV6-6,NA,TGTGCCAGCGTTTGGGGAGAAAGACAGATCCAAGAGACCCAGTACTTC,CASVWGERQIQETQYF
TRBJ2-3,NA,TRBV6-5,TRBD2,TGTGCCAGCTTTAGGAGCGGGGGAGAAGATACGCAGTATTTT,CASFRSGGEDTQYF
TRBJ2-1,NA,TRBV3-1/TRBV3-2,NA,TGTGCCAGCAGCCAAGAAGGCAGGGTTTTCTACAATGAGCAGTTCTTC,CASSQEGRVFYNEQFF
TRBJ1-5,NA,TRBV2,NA,TGTGCCAGCAGCTACAGGGTAGAGAGCAATCAGCCCCAGCATTTT,CASSYRVESNQPQHF
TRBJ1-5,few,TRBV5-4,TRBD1,TGTGCCAGCAGCCAAGGGACAGGCCGCAATCAGCCCCAGCATTTT,CASSQGTGRNQPQHF
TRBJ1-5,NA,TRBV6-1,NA,TGTGCCAGCAGTGAAGGGAATCAGCCCCAGCATTTT,CASSEGNQPQHF
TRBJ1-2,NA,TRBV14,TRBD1,TGTGCCAGCAGCCCACTAGGACAGGGGTACTATGGCTACACCTTC,CASSPLGQGYYGYTF
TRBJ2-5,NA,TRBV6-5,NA,TGTGCCAGCAGTTACGGGTTAATGGGTATACAAGAGACCCAGTACTTC,CASSYGLMGIQETQYF
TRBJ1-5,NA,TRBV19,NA,TGTGCCAGTAGCTATTATTCAGGCGGTGGCAATCAGCCCCAGCATTTT,CASSYYSGGGNQPQHF
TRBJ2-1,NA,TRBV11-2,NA,TGTGCCAGCAGCCTTATTTATTCTAACGCGGTCCTCGATGAGCAGTTCTTC,CASSLIYSNAVLDEQFF
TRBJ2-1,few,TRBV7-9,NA,TGTGCCAGCAGCTTTGGATACAATGAGCAGTTCTTC,CASSFGYNEQFF
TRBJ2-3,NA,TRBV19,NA,TGTGCCAGTAGTACAGGGCGTTCCGTAGATACGCAGTATTTT,CASSTGRSVDTQYF
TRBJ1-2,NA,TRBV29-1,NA,TGCAGCTCACGGGACGTCAACTCCTATGGCTACACCTTC,CSSRDVNSYGYTF
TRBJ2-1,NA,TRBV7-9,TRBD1,TGTGCCAGCAGCGGGGCAGGGGGTTACAATGAGCAGTTCTTC,CASSGAGGYNEQFF
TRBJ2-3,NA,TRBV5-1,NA,TGCGCCAGCAGCTTGGGTTCCACCACAGATACGCAGTATTTT,CASSLGSTTDTQYF
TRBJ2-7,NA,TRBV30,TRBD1,TGTGCCTGGGTAAACAGGGGAAGCTCCTACGAGCAGTACTTC,CAWVNRGSSYEQYF
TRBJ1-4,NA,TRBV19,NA,TGTGCCAGTAAGCGGAGCCGTAATGAAAAACTGTTTTTT,CASKRSRNEKLFF
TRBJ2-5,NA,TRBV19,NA,TGTGCCAGTAGTTCTCACGTCCAAGAGACCCAGTACTTC,CASSSHVQETQYF
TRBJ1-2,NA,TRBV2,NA,TGTGCCAGCGTTGTAATGCGTGGCTACACCTTC,CASVVMRGYTF
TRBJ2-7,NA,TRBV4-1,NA,TGCGCCAGCAGCCACGGACCAGGGGGAGGGGCCAGCTACGAGCAGTACTTC,CASSHGPGGGASYEQYF
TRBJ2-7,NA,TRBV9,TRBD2,TGTGCCAGCAGCGTAGGATTAGCGGGGGACTCCTACGAGCAGTACTTC,CASSVGLAGDSYEQYF
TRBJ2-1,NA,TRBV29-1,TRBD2,TGCAGCGCCCCTATTACTAGCGGGGGGGCCGGAGAGCAGTTCTTC,CSAPITSGGAGEQFF
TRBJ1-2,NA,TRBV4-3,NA,TGCGCCAGCAGCCAATCTTACGGGGGGTATGGCTACACCTTC,CASSQSYGGYGYTF
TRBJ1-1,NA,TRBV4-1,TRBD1,TGCGCCAGCAGCCAGGTTCGGGACAGGGGGACTGAAGCTTTCTTT,CASSQVRDRGTEAFF
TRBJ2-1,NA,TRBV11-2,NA,TGTGCCAGCAGCTTAGATCGGCAGGCAGGGGAATGGTTCTTC,CASSLDRQAGEWFF
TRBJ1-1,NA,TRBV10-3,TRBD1,TGTGCCATCAAGGGGGCAGGGGGGCCCACTGAAGCTTTCTTT,CAIKGAGGPTEAFF
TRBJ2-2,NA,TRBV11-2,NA,TGTGCCAGCAGCCCAAGGGGAAGGACCGGGGAGCTGTTTTTT,CASSPRGRTGELFF
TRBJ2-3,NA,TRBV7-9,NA,TGTGCCAGCAGCTTTGTTAGGGTTTACGATACGCAGTATTTT,CASSFVRVYDTQYF
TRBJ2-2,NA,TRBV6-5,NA,TGTGCCAGCAGTTACTCAAGTGACACCGGGGAGCTGTTTTTT,CASSYSSDTGELFF
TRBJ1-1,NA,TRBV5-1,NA,TGCGCCAGCAGCTTGGAAGGACGGGACAACACTGAAGCTTTCTTT,CASSLEGRDNTEAFF
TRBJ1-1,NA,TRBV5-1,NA,TGCGCCAGCAGCTTGCAGGGAAACACTGAAGCTTTCTTT,CASSLQGNTEAFF
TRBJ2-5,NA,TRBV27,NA,TGTGCCAGCAGTTCCAGGGGGGGTGGGTGGTACCAAGAGACCCAGTACTTC,CASSSRGGGWYQETQYF
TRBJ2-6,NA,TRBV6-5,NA,TGTGCCAGCAAGGGGACCGGGGCCAACGTCCTGACTTTC,CASKGTGANVLTF
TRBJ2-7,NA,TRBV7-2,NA,TGTGCCAGCAGCTTAGCGCGCGGGGGCGTAACCTACGAGCAGTACTTC,CASSLARGGVTYEQYF
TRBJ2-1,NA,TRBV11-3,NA,TGTGCCAGCAGCGTCACAGGGTCGTCATACAATGAGCAGTTCTTC,CASSVTGSSYNEQFF
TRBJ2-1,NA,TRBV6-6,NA,TGTGCCAGCAGCCGACCACCACCGGCGGGGAGCTCCTACAATGAGCAGTTCTTC,CASSRPPPAGSSYNEQFF
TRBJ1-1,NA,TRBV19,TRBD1,TGTGCCAGTAGTGCAACAAACAGGGGGCAAGCTTTCTTT,CASSATNRGQAFF
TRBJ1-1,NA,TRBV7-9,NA,TGTGCCAGCAGCTTAGAAGGGGTGGTCGGCACTGAAGCTTTCTTT,CASSLEGVVGTEAFF
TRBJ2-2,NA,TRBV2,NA,TGTGCCAGCAGCAGACTAGAGGAGACCGGGGAGCTGTTTTTT,CASSRLEETGELFF
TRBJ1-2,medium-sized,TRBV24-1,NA,TGTGCCACCAGTGATGGCCTCTATGGCTACACCTTC,CATSDGLYGYTF
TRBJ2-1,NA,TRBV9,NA,TGTGCCAGCAGCGTACCCCCTAGCGTGGGTGGCGGTGAGCAGTTCTTC,CASSVPPSVGGGEQFF
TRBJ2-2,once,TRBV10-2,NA,TGCGCCGGCAGTGAGTTAACTTCTACCGGGGAGCTGTTTTTT,CAGSELTSTGELFF
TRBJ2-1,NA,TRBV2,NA,TGTGCCAGCAGCGACCGAGGCTCGGCTTACAATGAGCAGTTCTTC,CASSDRGSAYNEQFF
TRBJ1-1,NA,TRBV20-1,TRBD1,TGCAGTGCTAGTCGGGACAGGGGAATCACTGAAGCTTTCTTT,CSASRDRGITEAFF
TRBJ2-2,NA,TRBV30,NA,TGTGCCTGGAGTGGAGTCAGCGGGGAGCTGTTTTTT,CAWSGVSGELFF
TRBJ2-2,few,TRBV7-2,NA,TGTGCCAGCATCGGAACCGGGGAGCTGTTTTTT,CASIGTGELFF
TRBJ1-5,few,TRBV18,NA,TGTGCCAGCTCTCGGGAAAGTGGTCAGCCCCAGCATTTT,CASSRESGQPQHF
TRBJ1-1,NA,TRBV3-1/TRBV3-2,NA,TGTGCCAGCAGCCAAGGACGGACTGAAGCTTTCTTT,CASSQGRTEAFF
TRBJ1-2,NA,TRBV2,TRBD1,TGTGCCAGCAGTCTAATTCCGGGACAGGGCTATGGCTACACCTTC,CASSLIPGQGYGYTF
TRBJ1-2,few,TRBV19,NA,TGTGCCAGTAGTATTTCGGTTTGGGGAGACACTCGGGACTATGGCTACACCTTC,CASSISVWGDTRDYGYTF
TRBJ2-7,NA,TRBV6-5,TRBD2,TGTGCCAGCAGTAGGACGGGGGGGAGCTCCTACGAGCAGTACTTC,CASSRTGGSSYEQYF
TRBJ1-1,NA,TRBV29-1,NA,TGCAGCGTTGTAAGAGGGGCCCTGAACACTGAAGCTTTCTTT,CSVVRGALNTEAFF
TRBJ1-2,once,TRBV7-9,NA,TGTGCCAGCAGCTTTGGGGGAAACTATGGCTACACCTTC,CASSFGGNYGYTF